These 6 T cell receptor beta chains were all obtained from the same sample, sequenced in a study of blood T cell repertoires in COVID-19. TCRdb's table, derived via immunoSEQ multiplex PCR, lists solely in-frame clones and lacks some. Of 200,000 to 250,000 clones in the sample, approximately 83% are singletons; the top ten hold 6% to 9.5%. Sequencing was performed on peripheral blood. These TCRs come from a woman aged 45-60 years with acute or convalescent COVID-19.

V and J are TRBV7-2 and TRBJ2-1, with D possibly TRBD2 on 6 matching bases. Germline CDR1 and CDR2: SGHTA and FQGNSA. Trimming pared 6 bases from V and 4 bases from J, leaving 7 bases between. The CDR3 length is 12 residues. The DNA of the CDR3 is TGTGCCAGCAGGGGACTTTACAATGAGCAGTTCTTC. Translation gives CASRGLYNEQFF. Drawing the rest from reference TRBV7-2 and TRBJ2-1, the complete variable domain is GAGVSQSPSNKVTEKGKDVELRCDPISGHTALYWYRQSLGQGLEFLIYFQGNSAPDKSGLPSDRFSAERTGGSVSTLTIQRTQQEDSAVYLCASRGLYNEQFFGPGTRLTVL.

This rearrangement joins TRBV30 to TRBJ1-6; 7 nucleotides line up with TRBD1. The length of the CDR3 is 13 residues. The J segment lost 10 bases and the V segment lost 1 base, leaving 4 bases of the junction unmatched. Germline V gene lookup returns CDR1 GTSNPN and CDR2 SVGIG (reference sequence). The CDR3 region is CAWSAGGRSPLHF. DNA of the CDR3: TGTGCCTGGAGTGCAGGGGGTCGGTCACCCCTCCACTTT.

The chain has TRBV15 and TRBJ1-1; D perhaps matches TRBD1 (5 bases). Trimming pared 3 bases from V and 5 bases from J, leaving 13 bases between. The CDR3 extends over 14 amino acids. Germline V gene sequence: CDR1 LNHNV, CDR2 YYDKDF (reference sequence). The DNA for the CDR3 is TGTGCCACCAGCAGGGGGGGGACGGAAACTGAAGCTTTCTTT. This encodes CATSRGGTETEAFF.

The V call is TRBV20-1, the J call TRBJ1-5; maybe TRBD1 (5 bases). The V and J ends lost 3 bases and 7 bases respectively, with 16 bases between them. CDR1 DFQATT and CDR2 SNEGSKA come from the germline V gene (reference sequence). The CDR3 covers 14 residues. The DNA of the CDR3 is TGCAGTGCTAGTGAGCAGTTAACAGGCCAGCCCCAGCATTTT. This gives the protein CSASEQLTGQPQHF.

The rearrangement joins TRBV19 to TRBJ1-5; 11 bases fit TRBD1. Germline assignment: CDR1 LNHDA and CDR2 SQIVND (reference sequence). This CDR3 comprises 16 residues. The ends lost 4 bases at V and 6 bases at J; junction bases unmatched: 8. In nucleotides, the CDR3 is TGTGCCAGTAGTACAGACAGGACAGGGGGCCTTCAGCCCCAGCATTTT. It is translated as CASSTDRTGGLQPQHF.

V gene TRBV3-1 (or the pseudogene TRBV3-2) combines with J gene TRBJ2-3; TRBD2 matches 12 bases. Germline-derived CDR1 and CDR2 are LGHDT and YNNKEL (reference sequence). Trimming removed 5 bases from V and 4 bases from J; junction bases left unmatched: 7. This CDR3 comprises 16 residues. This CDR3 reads CASSSGLAGRADTQYF. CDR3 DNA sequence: TGTGCCAGCAGCTCAGGACTAGCGGGGCGGGCAGATACGCAGTATTTT.